This T cell receptor beta chain came from a study of technical replicates of blood from a few donors. Profiling relied on immunoSEQ multiplex PCR, and the TCRdb table lists in-frame clones only, not all of them. The table records 55,000 to 75,000 clones, 91% of them present only once. The CDR3 consists of 13 residues. V was pared by 0 bases and J by 9 bases, with 0 bases of the junction left unmatched. Germline loops: CDR1 MGHRA, CDR2 YSYEKL. The sample taken for sequencing was PBMCs. The rearrangement joins TRBV4-1 to TRBJ2-1; 9 bases are a match to TRBD2. The sequence derives from a human donor in good health. Some clones in this sample may be carry-over from other donors' samples. This CDR3 reads CASSQDSGSEQFF. The CDR3 coding sequence is TGCGCCAGCAGCCAAGATAGCGGGAGTGAGCAGTTCTTC.